Following are 3 T cell receptor beta chains from one sample sequenced in a study of blood T cell repertoires in COVID-19. The assay was immunoSEQ multiplex PCR, and TCRdb's table has in-frame clones only and misses some. The sample yields roughly 220,000 clones, 80% to 90% seen once. Sequenced sample: peripheral blood. These receptors came from a man aged 30 to 45 with active or convalescent COVID-19.

This chain joins TRBV12-3 or TRBV12-4 and TRBJ1-4; possibly TRBD1 for D (6 bases). The CDR3 is 12 amino acids. The germline V and J ends were trimmed by 8 bases and 4 bases, with 8 bases remaining between them. The CDR3: CASRQVNEKLFF. The CDR3 DNA reads as TGTGCCAGCCGACAGGTTAATGAAAAACTGTTTTTT.

This chain joins TRBV19 and TRBJ1-2; TRBD1 matches at 9 bases. Germline assignment: CDR1 LNHDA and CDR2 SQIVND (reference sequence). CDR3 size: 15 residues. V lost 5 bases, J lost 0 bases, and 4 bases stayed unmatched. CDR3 amino acids: CASSSRQGANYGYTF. The CDR3 DNA sequence: TGTGCCAGTAGTTCGAGACAGGGGGCTAACTATGGCTACACCTTC.

Only a few counts were recorded for this clone. CDR3 residues: CAWSGGSNSNQPQHF. The CDR3 bases are TGTGCCTGGAGCGGTGGGAGTAATAGCAATCAGCCCCAGCATTTT. The J gene is TRBJ1-5, the V gene TRBV30; no clear D. The V gene lost 3 bases and the J gene lost 0 bases, with 12 bases spanning the gap. Germline CDR1 reads GTSNPN; CDR2 reads SVGIG (reference sequence). This CDR3 comprises 15 residues.